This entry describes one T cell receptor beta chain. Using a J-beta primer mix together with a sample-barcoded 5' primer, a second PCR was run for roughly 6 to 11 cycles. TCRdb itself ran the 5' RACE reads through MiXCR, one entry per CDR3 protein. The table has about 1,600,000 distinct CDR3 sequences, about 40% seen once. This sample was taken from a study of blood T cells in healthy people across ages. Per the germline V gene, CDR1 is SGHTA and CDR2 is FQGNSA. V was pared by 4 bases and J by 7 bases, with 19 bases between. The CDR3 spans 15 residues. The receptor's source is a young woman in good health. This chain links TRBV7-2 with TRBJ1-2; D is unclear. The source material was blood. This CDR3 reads CASSSRSDGLAGYTF. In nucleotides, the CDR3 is TGTGCCAGCAGCTCCCGATCGGATGGGCTTGCTGGCTACACCTTC.